This T cell receptor (beta chain) was identified in a study of cytomegalovirus exposure and HLA in healthy donors. The length of the CDR3 is 16 residues. Per the germline V gene, CDR1 is LGHNA and CDR2 is YSLEER. The V gene lost 2 bases and the J gene lost 7 bases, with 15 bases spanning the gap. In the case of this clone: Antigen specificity is unknown.

Study-wide results and caveats: Certain indistinguishable V segments, among them TRBV6-2 and TRBV6-3, were excluded.

The PCR had 60 Vbeta and 13 Jbeta primers. Here immunoSEQ multiplex PCR was the method, and the copy in TCRdb shows in-frame clones only, minus some. The table has over 110,000 clones, approximately 80% seen once; the top ten hold less than 1.5%. The chain uses TRBV4-3 and TRBJ1-6, with D uncertain. The sequenced sample was PBMCs. The TCR originated in a male donor in good health and CMV-seropositive. As DNA, the CDR3 is TGCGCCAGCAGCCAACCTGTCCCGGGGTTAAATTCACCCCTCCACTTT. Protein sequence: CASSQPVPGLNSPLHF.